The clone carrying this T cell receptor (beta chain) was observed many times. Time point indicated: newly diagnosed GD, antithyroid drugs for less than 3 months. PBMC-derived RNA was used for the TCR library. This record belongs to a study of regulatory T cells in long-lasting Graves disease. Arm-PCR of CDR3 regions and iRepertoire HTBI primers were the basis on which TCR beta libraries were built. MiXCR was run by TCRdb on the multiplex PCR reads, yielding one entry per CDR3 protein. The top ten clones hold 9.5% to 15% of a sample with approximately 490,000 distinct CDR3 sequences, roughly 16% of them seen once. Trimming stripped 0 bases from V and 5 bases from J, with 10 bases between. Germline V lookup: CDR1 MNHEY, CDR2 SVGAGI. The CDR3 consists of 14 residues. The same sample was also used in a study of T cells in Graves' hyperthyroidism and ophthalmopathy. As that study records: Newly diagnosed patients aged 18 to 65 had hyperthyroidism of under 2 months' duration.

The J gene is TRBJ2-5, the V gene TRBV6-5; perhaps TRBD2 as D (5 bases). The receptor was derived from a middle-aged man with Graves disease. This specimen was peripheral blood mononuclear cells (PBMCs), taken at new diagnosis, from a patient treated with antithyroid drugs. As DNA, the CDR3 is TGTGCCAGCAGTTACTCGCGGGCACGGGAGACCCAGTACTTC. Translated: CASSYSRARETQYF.